This T cell receptor (beta chain) was profiled in a study of cytotoxic CD8 clonotypes in ibrutinib-treated CLL. Overall study findings and caveats: Clonality increased with ibrutinib response but returned toward baseline at progression.

The CDR3 runs to 14 residues. Germline assignment: CDR1 SGHDN and CDR2 FVKESK. V shed 5 bases, J shed 6 bases, and the junction held 9 bases outside the gene matches. As for this clone: The antigen remains undetermined.

Profiling relied on immunoSEQ multiplex PCR, and the TCRdb table lists in-frame clones only, not all of them. This table holds nearly 300,000 clones, 70% to 80% found once. The TCR comes from a human donor with chronic lymphocytic leukemia. The source was PBMCs, collected at disease progression, from a patient treated with ibrutinib. The rearrangement joins TRBV14 to TRBJ1-2, with 7 bases lining up with TRBD1. CDR3 coding DNA: TGTGCCAGCAGCAAGACAGGGTATGGCCATGGCTACACCTTC. Residues: CASSKTGYGHGYTF.